This T cell receptor (beta chain) was sequenced in a study of blood T cell repertoires in COVID-19. Across the whole study: PBMCs, B-cell-depleted T cells, or T cells were the source of the cDNA or gDNA that made up the material.

TCRdb's table, derived via immunoSEQ multiplex PCR, lists solely in-frame clones and lacks some. Here the sample spans about 220,000 clones, approximately 83% being singletons. This clone was observed a few times. The V gene end was trimmed by 5 bases and the J gene end by 1 base; junction bases not matched to a gene: 3. From germline, CDR1 is SNHLY and CDR2 FYNNEI. The CDR3 extends over 14 amino acids. Input material: peripheral blood. The TCR sequence derives from a woman aged 55-69 years with acute or convalescent COVID-19. The V gene is TRBV2, the J gene TRBJ2-3, with 7 bases aligning to TRBD2. In nucleotides, the CDR3 is TGTGCCAGCAGTCCCCGGGGGGGCACAGATACGCAGTATTTT. Encoded protein: CASSPRGGTDTQYF.